These T cell receptor beta chains were read from a single sample in a study of technical replicates of blood from a handful of donors. Sequenced by immunoSEQ multiplex PCR; TCRdb stores in-frame clones only, minus some. This table has about 71,000 clones, 80% to 95% appearing once. The source material was T cells isolated from PBMCs. These receptor sequences come from a human donor in good health. Each CDR3 is given with its conserved first and last residue. The D gene is left open where the match is weak. A row's size may be missing; if present it is once, few, many or a size class.

-,TRBJ2-3,TRBV6-4,-,CASTPGGASDGDTQYF,TGTGCCAGCACCCCAGGTGGTGCTAGCGATGGAGATACGCAGTATTTT
TRBD1,TRBJ1-3,TRBV9,-,CASSVDQGQGNTIYF,TGTGCCAGCAGCGTAGATCAAGGACAGGGGAACACCATATATTTT
-,TRBJ2-7,TRBV14,-,CASSQAMAGRHEQYF,TGTGCCAGCAGCCAAGCTATGGCAGGGCGACACGAGCAGTACTTC
-,TRBJ1-5,TRBV19,-,CASSTANRGNQPQHF,TGTGCCAGTAGTACAGCGAACAGAGGGAATCAGCCCCAGCATTTT
-,TRBJ2-7,TRBV15,once,CATSRSRDFYEQYF,TGTGCCACCAGCAGAAGCCGGGACTTCTACGAGCAGTACTTC
TRBD1,TRBJ2-3,TRBV19,-,CASSRGQASTDTQYF,TGTGCCAGTAGTAGAGGACAGGCTAGCACAGATACGCAGTATTTT
TRBD1,TRBJ2-3,TRBV6-6,-,CASSPQGANTQYF,TGTGCCAGCAGTCCCCAGGGGGCTAATACGCAGTATTTT
-,TRBJ2-3,TRBV7-3,-,CASSFSATDGDTQYF,TGTGCCAGCAGTTTCTCCGCGACTGACGGGGATACGCAGTATTTT
-,TRBJ1-3,TRBV5-6,-,CASSLEDRGNTIYF,TGTGCCAGCAGCTTGGAGGACAGAGGAAACACCATATATTTT
TRBD1,TRBJ2-3,TRBV28,once,CASVSTGTGGNTQYF,TGTGCCAGCGTATCAACCGGGACAGGGGGCAATACGCAGTATTTT